The 26 T cell receptor beta chains in this list originate from one sample, sequenced in a study of T cell responses to AZD1222 COVID-19 vaccine. Generated by immunoSEQ multiplex PCR, the TCRdb table keeps only in-frame clones and is missing some. The sample has tens of thousands of clones, 90% seen once. The sequencing used peripheral blood, collected 28 days after the second AZD1222 dose. The receptors derive from an adult who received the AZD1222 COVID-19 vaccine.

The chain has TRBV11-3 and TRBJ2-1, with 9 bases aligning to TRBD2. CDR1 is SGHNT, CDR2 YENEEA, per germline. The ends lost 9 bases at V and 5 bases at J; junction bases unmatched: 2. CDR3 length: 12 amino acids. CDR3 in DNA: TGTGCCAGTAAGCGGGAGGACAATGAGCAGTTCTTC. It translates to CASKREDNEQFF.

The CDR3 loop reads CASSIRGSSYEQYF. CDR3 nucleotides: TGTGCCAGTAGTATCAGGGGAAGCTCCTACGAGCAGTACTTC. The chain employs TRBV19 and TRBJ2-7, with D possibly matching TRBD1 (6 bases). Germline CDR1 LNHDA, CDR2 SQIVND (reference sequence). This CDR3 comprises 14 residues. V lost 3 bases and J lost 0, with 9 bases in between.

This chain links TRBV7-2 with TRBJ1-4, with D perhaps matching TRBD1 (5 bases). This CDR3 has 15 residues. The germline gives CDR1 SGHTA, CDR2 FQGNSA. The germline V and J ends were trimmed by 1 base and 7 bases, with 13 bases remaining between them. CDR3 loop: CASSLVRGNAEKLFF. The CDR3 DNA reads TGTGCCAGCAGCTTAGTCCGGGGGAACGCTGAAAAACTGTTTTTT.

The chain uses TRBV3-1 (or the pseudogene TRBV3-2) and TRBJ1-1; no reliable D call. This CDR3 contains 11 residues. The germline V and J ends were trimmed by 2 bases and 5 bases, with 3 bases remaining between them. Germline V gene data show CDR1 as LGHDT and CDR2 as YNNKEL (reference sequence). This chain's CDR3 is CASSQKTEAFF. CDR3 coding DNA: TGTGCCAGCAGCCAAAAAACTGAAGCTTTCTTT.

This clone was picked up one time. The chain's CDR3 is CASSLAPPLARLAGFNEQFF. For the CDR3, the DNA is TGTGCCAGCAGCTTAGCCCCCCCTTTAGCACGACTAGCGGGATTCAATGAGCAGTTCTTC. The chain recombines TRBV7-6 with TRBJ2-1, with 11 bases that match TRBD2. The CDR3 has 20 amino acids. V was pared by 0 bases and J by 6 bases, with 16 bases of the junction left unmatched. CDR1 and CDR2 from the germline V gene are SGHVS and FNYEAQ.

J is TRBJ2-7 and V is TRBV3-1 (or the pseudogene TRBV3-2), with TRBD2 as a possible D gene (5 bases). V lost 4 bases and J lost 1, with 11 bases in between. The CDR3 totals 14 residues. Per the germline V gene, CDR1 is LGHDT and CDR2 is YNNKEL (reference sequence). The CDR3 sequence: CASSRSGNSYEQYF. In DNA form, the CDR3 reads TGTGCCAGCAGCCGATCCGGGAATTCCTACGAGCAGTACTTC.

This clone has just one count. The V call is TRBV10-3, the J call TRBJ2-3, with D perhaps given as TRBD1 or TRBD2 (5 bases each). CDR1 and CDR2 from the germline V gene are ENHRY and SYGVKD. V gave up 10 bases and J gave up 3 bases, with 14 bases separating them. The CDR3 loop spans 13 amino acids. CDR3 in amino acids: CANRDQVTDTQYF. The CDR3, as DNA: TGTGCCAACCGGGACCAGGTGACAGATACGCAGTATTTT.

The chain employs TRBV2 and TRBJ2-2, with 8 bases lining up with TRBD2. The CDR3 length is 15 residues. V gave up 4 bases and J gave up 7 bases; unmatched junction bases: 8. Germline V lookup: CDR1 SNHLY, CDR2 FYNNEI. In DNA form, the CDR3 reads TGTGCCAGCAGTGTCGGGACTAGAGGAGTCGGGGAGCTGTTTTTT. Its translation is CASSVGTRGVGELFF.

This chain connects TRBV10-3 to TRBJ1-1; D remains unclear. V shed 3 bases and J shed 2 bases, with 7 bases lying between them. The germline V gene encodes CDR1 ENHRY and CDR2 SYGVKD. The CDR3 sequence is 13 residues long. The CDR3 nucleotides are TGTGCCATCAGTGAAGACGTAAACACTGAAGCTTTCTTT. Residues: CAISEDVNTEAFF.

Only a few counts were recorded for this clone. The chain has TRBV6-5 and TRBJ2-7; 9 nucleotides match TRBD1. The CDR3 spans 15 residues. Trimming cost V 4 bases and J 4 bases; bases outside gene matches: 8. Germline V CDR1 and CDR2: MNHEY, SVGAGI. The CDR3 loop reads CASSFSGQGIYEQYF. The CDR3 DNA follows: TGTGCCAGCAGTTTTTCGGGACAGGGTATTTACGAGCAGTACTTC.

This chain uses TRBV2 with TRBJ2-5; no reliable D call. Germline CDR1 reads SNHLY; CDR2 reads FYNNEI. The V gene lost 5 bases and the J gene lost 3 bases, with 10 bases spanning the gap. The CDR3 contains 13 residues. The CDR3 DNA reads TGTGCCAGCAGTCTGAGACAAGAAGAGACCCAGTACTTC. It specifies CASSLRQEETQYF.

The chain has TRBV24-1 and TRBJ2-5; D may be TRBD1 or TRBD2 (5 bases each). This CDR3 is built from 14 residues. CDR1 KGHDR and CDR2 SFDVKD come from the germline V gene. V was cut by 5 bases and J by 5 bases, with 14 bases left in between. This chain's CDR3 is CATSARWGSETQYF. CDR3 coding DNA: TGTGCCACCAGTGCTAGGTGGGGGTCCGAGACCCAGTACTTC.

This chain links TRBV27 with TRBJ2-1; 7 bases map to TRBD1. The V gene end was trimmed by 0 bases and the J gene end by 9 bases; junction bases not matched to a gene: 5. Germline CDR1 and CDR2: MNHEY and SMNVEV (reference sequence). The CDR3 loop spans 14 amino acids. The CDR3 DNA reads as TGTGCCAGCAGTTTATCGTCGACAGGGACTGAGCAGTTCTTC. Its translation is CASSLSSTGTEQFF.

The gene calls are TRBV19 and TRBJ1-2; D is possibly TRBD1 (6 bases). This CDR3 has 15 amino acids. Germline lookup yields CDR1 LNHDA and CDR2 SQIVND (reference sequence). V was trimmed by 0 bases and J by 4 bases, leaving 12 bases between them. The CDR3 DNA follows: TGTGCCAGTAGTATAGAGTGGGGGCAGAGCTATGGCTACACCTTC. Residues: CASSIEWGQSYGYTF.

The genes are TRBV7-8 and TRBJ1-5; D is perhaps TRBD1 (6 bases). The CDR3 has 13 amino acids. CDR1 is SGHVS and CDR2 is FQNEAQ in the germline V gene. V gave up 5 bases and J gave up 4 bases, with 9 bases separating them. The CDR3 DNA reads as TGTGCCAGCAGCCGGACAGTAAATCAGCCCCAGCATTTT. This translates into CASSRTVNQPQHF.

The chain couples TRBV5-8 to TRBJ2-3; D may be TRBD1 (6 bases). CDR1 and CDR2 (germline): SGHTS, YDEGEE. The CDR3 sequence is 15 residues long. V was clipped by 1 base and J by 2 bases, with 11 bases between them. CDR3 DNA sequence: TGTGCCAGCAGCTTGCGTAGGACAGACACAGATACGCAGTATTTT. This encodes CASSLRRTDTDTQYF.

CDR3 nucleotides: TGTGCCAGCAGCTTAGCGCCGGGGTTGGAGCAGTACTTC. Its protein is CASSLAPGLEQYF. V is TRBV7-2 and J is TRBJ2-7, with D perhaps matching TRBD2 (5 bases). CDR1 is SGHTA and CDR2 is FQGNSA in the germline V gene. V was pared by 0 bases and J by 7 bases, with 10 bases between. The CDR3 sequence is 13 residues long.

The chain is built from TRBV5-1 and TRBJ2-5; TRBD2 matches 12 bases. CDR3 size: 15 residues. Losses at the gene ends were 4 bases for V and 5 bases for J; bases not matched to a gene: 6. Germline CDR1 is SGHRS and CDR2 is YFSETQ. For the CDR3, the DNA is TGCGCCAGCAGCCCGGGACTAGCGGGTTTGGAGACCCAGTACTTC. Translation gives CASSPGLAGLETQYF. The variable domain in full, completed from reference TRBV5-1 and TRBJ2-5, reads KAGVTQTPRYLIKTRGQQVTLSCSPISGHRSVSWYQQTPGQGLQFLFEYFSETQRNKGNFPGRFSGRQFSNSRSEMNVSTLELGDSALYLCASSPGLAGLETQYFGPGTRLLVL.

The V and J genes are TRBV11-2 and TRBJ2-7; TRBD1 matches 10 bases. The CDR3 loop spans 13 amino acids. Germline CDR1 reads SGHAT; CDR2 reads FQNNGV. The V gene end was trimmed by 4 bases and the J gene end by 3 bases; junction bases not matched to a gene: 0. The CDR3 coding sequence is TGTGCCAGCAGCTGGACAGGGGGCTACGAGCAGTACTTC. Its protein product is CASSWTGGYEQYF.

The genes are TRBV11-2 and TRBJ1-1; the D gene is possibly TRBD1 (5 bases). The CDR3 consists of 13 residues. V shed 7 bases and J shed 5 bases, with 14 bases lying between them. The germline CDR1 and CDR2 sequences are SGHAT and FQNNGV. For the CDR3, the DNA is TGTGCCAGCAACCTAGGGACTACGACTGAAGCTTTCTTT. Encoded protein: CASNLGTTTEAFF. Full variable domain (missing parts from reference TRBV11-2 and TRBJ1-1): EAGVAQSPRYKIIEKRQSVAFWCNPISGHATLYWYQQILGQGPKLLIQFQNNGVVDDSQLPKDRFSAERLKGVDSTLKIQPAKLEDSAVYLCASNLGTTTEAFFGQGTRLTVV.

The V call is TRBV3-1 (or the pseudogene TRBV3-2), the J call TRBJ1-1, with TRBD1 as a possible D gene (5 bases). V gave up 3 bases and J gave up 2 bases, with 7 bases separating them. The CDR3 runs to 13 residues. CDR1 is LGHDT and CDR2 is YNNKEL in the germline V gene (reference sequence). CDR3 in amino acids: CASSHQGNTEAFF. In DNA form, the CDR3 reads TGTGCCAGCAGCCACCAGGGAAACACTGAAGCTTTCTTT.

The chain joins TRBV11-1 to TRBJ2-7; 7 bases align to TRBD2. The V gene end was trimmed by 2 bases and the J gene end by 5 bases; junction bases not matched to a gene: 3. The length of the CDR3 is 13 residues. Germline CDR1 SGHAT, CDR2 FQDESV (reference sequence). CDR3 in DNA: TGTGCCAGCAGCTTACGTCGGGGGGACGAGCAGTACTTC. This codes for CASSLRRGDEQYF.

This sequence joins TRBV6-1 and TRBJ1-6, with D hard to call. This CDR3 region has 14 residues. Germline V gene sequence: CDR1 MNHNS, CDR2 SASEGT. The ends were cut back, 3 bases at V and 9 bases at J, with 12 bases in the middle. The CDR3 bases are TGTGCCAGCAGTGAGAACGGGTTGGCTTCACCCCTCCACTTT. Residues: CASSENGLASPLHF.

The chain is built from TRBV7-2 and TRBJ1-3; 8 bases are shared with TRBD1. Germline-derived CDR1 and CDR2 are SGHTA and FQGNSA. This CDR3 is built from 14 residues. V lost 5 bases, J lost 3 bases, and 3 bases stayed unmatched. In DNA, the CDR3 is TGTGCCAGCAGCCCAGGACAGGGTGGAAACACCATATATTTT. Protein sequence: CASSPGQGGNTIYF.

V gene TRBV14 combines with J gene TRBJ1-2; D not certain. With 5 bases removed from V and 8 bases from J, the gap between germline ends came to 21 bases. CDR1 and CDR2 (germline): SGHDN, FVKESK. This CDR3 is built from 15 residues. CDR3 bases: TGTGCCAGCAGCTCGGTTCCCGGGCTCCGAGGGGGCTACACCTTC. This encodes CASSSVPGLRGGYTF.

This chain uses TRBV6-5 with TRBJ2-2, with D perhaps TRBD2 (6 bases). V was trimmed by 7 bases and J by 1 base, leaving 13 bases between them. Germline CDR1 and CDR2: MNHEY and SVGAGI. The length of the CDR3 is 15 residues. This chain's CDR3 is CASTVLARNTGELFF. The DNA for the CDR3 is TGTGCCAGCACAGTCCTAGCGAGGAACACCGGGGAGCTGTTTTTT.